Listed here is a single TCR beta chain. Its antigen is not identified. The data were obtained in a study of blood T cells in healthy people across ages. General study points: The CMV status of each donor remained undetermined, and this could have confounded shifts in expanded clonotypes.

With a J-beta primer mix and a sample-barcoded 5' primer, a second PCR ran about 6 to 11 cycles. TCRdb fed the 5' RACE reads into MiXCR, producing one record per CDR3 protein. The sample records around 1.1 million distinct CDR3 sequences, around two fifths being singletons. The sequence was collected from a man younger than 35 in good health. The material sequenced was blood.

CDR3 nucleotides: TGCAGTGCTGAGCCTGGAGGGCGTCTAGGGCCTAACTATGGCTACACCTTC. Translation: CSAEPGGRLGPNYGYTF. This chain uses TRBV20-1 with TRBJ1-2, with no clear D. The germline V gene has CDR1 DFQATT and CDR2 SNEGSKA (reference sequence). The CDR3 runs to 17 residues. V lost 5 bases and J lost 0, with 22 bases in between.